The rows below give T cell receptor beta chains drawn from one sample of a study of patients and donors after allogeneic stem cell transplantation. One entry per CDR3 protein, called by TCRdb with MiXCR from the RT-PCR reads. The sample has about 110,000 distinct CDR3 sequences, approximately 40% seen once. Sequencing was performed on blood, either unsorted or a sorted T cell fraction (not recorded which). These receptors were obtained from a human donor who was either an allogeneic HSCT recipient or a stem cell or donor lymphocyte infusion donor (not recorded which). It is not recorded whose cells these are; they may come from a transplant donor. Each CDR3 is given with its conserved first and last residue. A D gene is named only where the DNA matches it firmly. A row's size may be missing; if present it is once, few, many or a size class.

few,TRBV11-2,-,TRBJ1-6,CASSLERVGSPLHF,TGTGCCAGCAGCTTAGAGAGGGTGGGCTCACCCCTCCACTTT
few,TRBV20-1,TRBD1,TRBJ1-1,CSAQSTGGGYTEAFF,TGCAGTGCCCAGTCGACAGGGGGCGGTTACACTGAAGCTTTCTTT
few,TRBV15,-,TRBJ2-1,CATSRDPTSQFF,TGTGCCACCAGCAGAGATCCCACTTCGCAGTTCTTC
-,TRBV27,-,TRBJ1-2,CASRRRQGFYGYTF,TGTGCCAGCAGACGTCGCCAGGGGTTCTATGGCTACACCTTC
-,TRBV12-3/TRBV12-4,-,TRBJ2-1,CASSLLVWGLNEQFF,TGTGCCAGCAGTCTGCTGGTCTGGGGGTTAAATGAGCAGTTCTTC
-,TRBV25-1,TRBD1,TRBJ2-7,CASRQGETEQYF,TGTGCCAGCAGACAGGGGGAGACCGAGCAGTACTTC
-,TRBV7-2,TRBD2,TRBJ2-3,CASSFSGGRVTDTQYF,TGTGCCAGCAGCTTCTCCGGCGGGAGGGTGACAGATACGCAGTATTTT
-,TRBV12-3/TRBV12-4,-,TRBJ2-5,CASSFRGTQYF,TGTGCCAGCAGCTTCCGAGGGACCCAGTACTTC
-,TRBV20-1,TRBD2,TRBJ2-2,CSASGTSGRERAGELFF,TGCAGTGCTAGTGGGACTAGCGGGAGAGAGAGGGCCGGGGAGCTGTTTTTT
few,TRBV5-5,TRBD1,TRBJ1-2,CASSLEQGVGGYTF,TGTGCCAGCAGCTTGGAACAGGGGGTGGGTGGCTACACCTTC
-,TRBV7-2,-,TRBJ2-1,CASSVDSYNEQFF,TGTGCCAGCAGCGTAGACAGCTACAATGAGCAGTTCTTC
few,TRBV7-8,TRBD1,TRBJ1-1,CASSLNSQGARNTEAFF,TGTGCCAGCAGCCTCAACTCACAGGGGGCGAGGAACACTGAAGCTTTCTTT
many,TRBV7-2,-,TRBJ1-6,CASSLAGVNSPLHF,TGTGCCAGCAGCTTAGCAGGGGTAAATTCACCCCTCCACTTT
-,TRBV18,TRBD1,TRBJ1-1,CASSQQGGITEAFF,TGTGCCAGCTCCCAACAGGGGGGCATCACTGAAGCTTTCTTT
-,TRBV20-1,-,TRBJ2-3,CSARDPRRAFDTQYF,TGCAGTGCTAGAGATCCCCGGAGGGCCTTTGATACGCAGTATTTT
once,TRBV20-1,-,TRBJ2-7,CSASASSYEQYF,TGCAGTGCTAGTGCATCCTCCTACGAGCAGTACTTC
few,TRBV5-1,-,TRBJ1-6,CASSDGPAFTLHF,TGCGCCAGCAGCGACGGACCAGCCTTCACCCTCCACTTT
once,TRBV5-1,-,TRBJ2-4,CASSPQAAKNIQYF,TGCGCCAGCAGCCCCCAGGCGGCCAAAAACATTCAGTACTTC
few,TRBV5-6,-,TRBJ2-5,CASSLEFQETQYF,TGTGCCAGCAGCTTGGAATTCCAAGAGACCCAGTACTTC
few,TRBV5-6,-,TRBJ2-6,CASSIDGRLDGANVLTF,TGTGCCAGCAGCATAGACGGGCGGCTCGACGGGGCCAACGTCCTGACTTTC
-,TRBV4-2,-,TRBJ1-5,CASSQDPPRTGESNSNQPQHF,TGTGCCAGCAGCCAAGATCCCCCCCGGACGGGAGAGTCCAATAGCAATCAGCCCCAGCATTTT
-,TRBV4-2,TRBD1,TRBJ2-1,CASSLPIGQGAHEQFF,TGTGCCAGCAGCCTTCCCATCGGACAGGGGGCGCATGAGCAGTTCTTC
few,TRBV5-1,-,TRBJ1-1,CASSPQARGTEAFF,TGCGCCAGCAGCCCCCAAGCTCGGGGCACTGAAGCTTTCTTT
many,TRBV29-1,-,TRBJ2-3,CSVSLSATDTQYF,TGCAGCGTGAGTCTTTCGGCCACAGATACGCAGTATTTT
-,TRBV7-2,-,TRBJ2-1,CASSLGGVPQYEQFF,TGTGCCAGCAGCTTAGGGGGGGTACCACAGTATGAGCAGTTCTTC
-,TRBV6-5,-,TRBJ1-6,CASSYSKVVYNSPLHF,TGTGCCAGCAGTTACTCAAAGGTCGTCTATAATTCACCCCTCCACTTT
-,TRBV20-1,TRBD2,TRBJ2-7,CSASRGSGREYEQYF,TGCAGTGCTAGCCGAGGAAGCGGGAGGGAGTACGAGCAGTACTTC
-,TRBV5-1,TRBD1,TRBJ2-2,CASSLGTGETGELFF,TGCGCCAGCAGCTTGGGGACAGGTGAAACCGGGGAGCTGTTTTTT
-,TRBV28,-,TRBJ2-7,CATQPVPVSYEQYF,TGTGCCACCCAGCCGGTTCCCGTCTCCTACGAGCAGTACTTC
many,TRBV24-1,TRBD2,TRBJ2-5,CATSDRASGKETQYF,TGTGCCACCAGTGATCGGGCTAGCGGGAAAGAGACCCAGTACTTC
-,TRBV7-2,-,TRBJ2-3,CASSHRGRGPGDTQYF,TGTGCCAGCAGCCATAGAGGGCGGGGCCCGGGGGATACGCAGTATTTT
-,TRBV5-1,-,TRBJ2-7,CASSRDSLAYEQYF,TGCGCCAGCAGCCGGGATAGCTTAGCCTACGAGCAGTACTTC
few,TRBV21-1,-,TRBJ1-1,CASRLERSNRNTEAFF,TGTGCCAGCAGACTAGAACGATCCAACAGGAACACTGAAGCTTTCTTT
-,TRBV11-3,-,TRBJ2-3,CASSGEGTDTQYF,TGTGCCAGCAGCGGCGAGGGCACAGATACGCAGTATTTT
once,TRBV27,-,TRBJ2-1,CASSLPTKKNEQFF,TGTGCCAGCAGTTTACCGACCAAAAAGAATGAGCAGTTCTTC
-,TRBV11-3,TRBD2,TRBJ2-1,CASSLRGSGVEFF,TGTGCCAGCAGCTTAAGGGGTAGCGGGGTGGAGTTCTTC
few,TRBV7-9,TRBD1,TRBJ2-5,CASSPGTGGETQYF,TGTGCCAGCAGCCCCGGGACAGGGGGAGAGACCCAGTACTTC
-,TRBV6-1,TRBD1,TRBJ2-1,CASRAGQGAQDEQFF,TGTGCCAGCAGGGCGGGACAGGGGGCGCAAGATGAGCAGTTCTTC
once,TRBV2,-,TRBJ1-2,CASSSLRARGYTF,TGTGCCAGCAGTAGCCTGCGGGCGCGGGGCTACACCTTC
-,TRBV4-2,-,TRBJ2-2,CASSQDRNTGELFF,TGTGCCAGCAGCCAAGATCGGAACACCGGGGAGCTGTTTTTT
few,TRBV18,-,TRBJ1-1,CASSPGVDSEAFF,TGTGCCAGCTCACCAGGTGTGGACAGTGAAGCTTTCTTT